These 3 T cell receptor beta chains were sequenced from one sample in a study of CD8 T cells in Susac syndrome. With random hexamers, roughly 0.45 to 1 ug RNA was reverse transcribed. TCRdb re-called the immunoSEQ multiplex PCR reads through MiXCR, storing one row per CDR3 protein. Among 150,000 to 200,000 distinct CDR3 sequences listed, approximately 93% were seen once. Input material: CD4+ T cells from PBMCs. These receptors were collected from a human donor with multiple sclerosis.

The V call is TRBV30, the J call TRBJ1-1; D might be TRBD1 (5 bases). The CDR3 contains 14 residues. Germline V gene sequence: CDR1 GTSNPN, CDR2 SVGIG (reference sequence). The germline V and J ends were trimmed by 0 bases and 1 base, with 9 bases remaining between them. In DNA, the CDR3 is TGTGCCTGGAGTGTAAAGGGGCCGAACACTGAAGCTTTCTTT. As protein: CAWSVKGPNTEAFF. The full variable domain, with the rest looked up from reference TRBV30 and TRBJ1-1, is SQTIHQWPATLVQPVGSPLSLECTVEGTSNPNLYWYRQAAGRGLQLLFYSVGIGQISSEVPQNLSASRPQDRQFILSSKKLLLSDSGFYLCAWSVKGPNTEAFFGQGTRLTVV.

The DNA for the CDR3 is TGTGCCAGCAGCCAACTCCCCGGGGCGACTAACTATGGCTACACCTTC. Protein: CASSQLPGATNYGYTF. The chain is built from TRBV3-1 and TRBJ1-2; TRBD1 is a possible D gene (5 bases). V was pared by 2 bases and J by 0 bases, with 13 bases between. The CDR3 is made up of 16 amino acids. CDR1 is LGHDT and CDR2 is YNNKEL in the germline V gene (reference sequence).

The chain joins TRBV7-3 to TRBJ2-7; TRBD2 matches 8 bases. Germline assignment: CDR1 SGHTA and CDR2 FQGTGA. Trimming removed 5 bases from V and 6 bases from J; junction bases left unmatched: 12. CDR3 length: 15 residues. The CDR3 nucleotides read TGTGCCAGCAGCAAACGTCCGGGACTAGATGGCGAGCAGTACTTC. Translated, it gives CASSKRPGLDGEQYF.